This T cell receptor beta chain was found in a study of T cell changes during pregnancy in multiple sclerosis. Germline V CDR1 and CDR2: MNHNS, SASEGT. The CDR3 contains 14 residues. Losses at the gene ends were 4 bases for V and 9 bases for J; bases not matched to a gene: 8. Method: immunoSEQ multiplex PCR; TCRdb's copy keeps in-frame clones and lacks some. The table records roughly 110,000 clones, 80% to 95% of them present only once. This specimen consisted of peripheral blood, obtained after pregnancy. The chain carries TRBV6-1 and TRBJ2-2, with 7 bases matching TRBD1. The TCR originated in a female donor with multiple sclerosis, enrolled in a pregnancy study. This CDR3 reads CASSGGQRRRELFF. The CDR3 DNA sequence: TGTGCCAGCAGTGGGGGACAGAGGAGAAGGGAGCTGTTTTTT.